Listed below are T cell receptor beta chains from one sample, sequenced in a study of T-cell memory formation after mild COVID-19. TCRdb reprocessed the 5' RACE reads via MiXCR and lists one record per CDR3 protein. The sample contains 300,000 to 400,000 distinct CDR3 sequences, around 28% of which appear only once. The sample was PBMCs or a T cell subset sorted from them (not recorded which). The origin of the receptors is an adult woman who had mild COVID-19 (a few samples of this study predate the infection). Cell type and time point are not known. The CDR3 runs from the conserved cysteine through the conserved F or W. The order of the fields is D gene, clone size, V gene, J gene, CDR3 DNA, CDR3 protein. D genes are given only for firm matches. Some rows have no size entry. The others give once, few or many, or a class for an expanded clone.

>.|few|TRBV18|TRBJ2-7
TGTGCCAGCTCTTCGGGCGGCAGCTCCTACGAGCAGTACTTC
CASSSGGSSYEQYF
>TRBD2|.|TRBV20-1|TRBJ2-3
TGCAGTGCTATCCGCGGGAGAGCAGATACGCAGTATTTT
CSAIRGRADTQYF
>.|.|TRBV29-1|TRBJ2-4
TGCAGCGTTAAGACAGCACTAGCCAAAAACATTCAGTACTTC
CSVKTALAKNIQYF
>.|.|TRBV9|TRBJ1-6
TGTGCCAGCAGCCCTACAACAGGGAATAATTCACCCCTCCACTTT
CASSPTTGNNSPLHF
>.|.|TRBV5-1|TRBJ2-3
TGCGCCGCGGCCGAAGGTAGCACAGATACGCAGTATTTT
CAAAEGSTDTQYF
>.|.|TRBV5-1|TRBJ2-2
TGCGCCAGCAGCTTGGCCCCTAGTGGAACGAACACCGGGGAGCTGTTTTTT
CASSLAPSGTNTGELFF
>TRBD1|.|TRBV11-2|TRBJ1-5
TGTGCCAGCAGCTTTGACAGGGGTCACCAGCCCCAGCATTTT
CASSFDRGHQPQHF
>TRBD2|.|TRBV4-1|TRBJ2-7
TGCGCCAGCAGCCAAGATCGAAGCGGGGGGGTTGACTTC
CASSQDRSGGVDF
>.|few|TRBV12-3/TRBV12-4|TRBJ1-5
TGTGCCAGCAGTTTAGAGTCGGGGCCCCAGCATTTT
CASSLESGPQHF
>.|.|TRBV20-1|TRBJ2-3
TGCAGTGCCTCGACTAGTGGAGCAGATACGCAGTATTTT
CSASTSGADTQYF
>.|.|TRBV12-3/TRBV12-4|TRBJ2-2
TGTGCCAGCAGTTTGGCGTCAGGGTCTGGGGAGCTGTTTTTT
CASSLASGSGELFF
>TRBD2|many|TRBV5-1|TRBJ2-1
TGCGCCAGCAGCTCGGAACCCATTTCGGGAGGGAAAGGACGTGCGTTCTTC
CASSSEPISGGKGRAFF
>TRBD1|.|TRBV6-6|TRBJ1-2
TGTGCCAGCAATCTTCGTCCCGGGACAGGGCACGGCTATGGCTACACCTTC
CASNLRPGTGHGYGYTF
>TRBD2|.|TRBV20-1|TRBJ2-3
TGCAGTGCTAGAGATCATCTTAGAATAGCGGGAGTGGGAGATACGCAGTATTTT
CSARDHLRIAGVGDTQYF
>.|few|TRBV4-3|TRBJ2-5
TGCGCCAGCAGCCAAGGGGCTAGTTCGCGGACCCAGTACTTC
CASSQGASSRTQYF
>.|.|TRBV20-1|TRBJ1-1
TGCAGTGCTAGTCTACGGAGGGGCACTGAAGCTTTCTTT
CSASLRRGTEAFF
>TRBD2|.|TRBV5-1|TRBJ2-3
TGCGCCAGCAGCCAGAGGACTAGCGGGGGGCGCACAGATACGCAGTATTTT
CASSQRTSGGRTDTQYF
>.|.|TRBV5-6|TRBJ2-7
TGTGCCAGCAGCTTGCTGTCCACCGGCTACGAGCAGTACTTC
CASSLLSTGYEQYF
>.|.|TRBV15|TRBJ2-7
TGTGCCACCAGCAGACGACAGCCCCCATACGAGCAGTACTTC
CATSRRQPPYEQYF
>.|.|TRBV5-1|TRBJ2-1
TGCGCCAGCAGCTTGTACATAAACAATGAGCAGTTCTTC
CASSLYINNEQFF
>TRBD1|few|TRBV3-1|TRBJ2-5
TGTGCCAGCAGCCGGGGACAGAACCGAAAAGAGACCCAGTACTTC
CASSRGQNRKETQYF
>TRBD1|.|TRBV19|TRBJ2-7
TGTGCCAGTAGTAGAATCGACAGGGGGAACTCCTACGAGCAGTACTTC
CASSRIDRGNSYEQYF
>.|few|TRBV4-2|TRBJ2-3
TGTGCCAGCAGCCCGTGGGGAGACTCTAGCACAGATACGCAGTATTTT
CASSPWGDSSTDTQYF
>TRBD1|few|TRBV19|TRBJ1-2
TGTGCCAGTAGTTCCCACCCAGGGGGCGGCAACTATGGCTACACCTTC
CASSSHPGGGNYGYTF
>.|.|TRBV27|TRBJ2-5
TGTGCCAGCAGTTTCGACAGGATAGAGACCCAGTACTTC
CASSFDRIETQYF
>.|many|TRBV5-1|TRBJ1-1
TGCGCCAGCAGCTCCGACATCTCGAACACTGAAGCTTTCTTT
CASSSDISNTEAFF
>TRBD1|many|TRBV20-1|TRBJ1-2
TGCAGTGCTAGAGAGAATCCGGGACAGGGGCGGGATGGCTACACCTTC
CSARENPGQGRDGYTF
>TRBD1|.|TRBV19|TRBJ2-1
TGTGCCAGTAGTACTCGACAGGGCCTCTACAATGAGCAGTTCTTC
CASSTRQGLYNEQFF
>.|.|TRBV4-2|TRBJ1-5
TGTGCCAGCAGCCACTCGACAGCCCCAGGCAATCAGCCCCAGCATTTT
CASSHSTAPGNQPQHF
>TRBD2|.|TRBV6-1|TRBJ2-3
TGTGCCAGCAAATCCCAGACTAGCGGGGAGGGCCATACGCAGTATTTT
CASKSQTSGEGHTQYF
>TRBD2|few|TRBV7-9|TRBJ2-3
TGTGCCAGCAGCTTAGGGCTAGCGGGAGGTTCGGGAGATACGCAGTATTTT
CASSLGLAGGSGDTQYF
>.|.|TRBV12-3/TRBV12-4|TRBJ2-5
TGTGCCAGCAGTTTGTCGCTCCCGGACTCGGAGACCCAGTACTTC
CASSLSLPDSETQYF
>.|.|TRBV10-2|TRBJ2-5
TGCGCCAGCAGTCCAACCCCGGGCAGTCAAGAGACCCAGTACTTC
CASSPTPGSQETQYF
>.|few|TRBV3-2|TRBJ2-7
TGTGCCAGCAGCCAAGATGGGACTAGCGCCTACGAGCAGTACTTC
CASSQDGTSAYEQYF
>.|.|TRBV5-1|TRBJ1-2
TGCGCCAGCAGCCCACTCGAAGGGGCGAAGAACTATGGCTACACCTTC
CASSPLEGAKNYGYTF
>TRBD2|few|TRBV6-4|TRBJ2-1
TGTGCCAGCCAAGCGGGGGAAAACAATGAGCAGTTCTTC
CASQAGENNEQFF
>.|few|TRBV3-1|TRBJ2-4
TGTGCCAGCAGCCAACGGGAGACTTACGGCATTCAGTACTTC
CASSQRETYGIQYF
>TRBD2|.|TRBV18|TRBJ2-5
TGTGCCAGCTCACCAGCTAGCGGCCAAGAGACCCAGTACTTC
CASSPASGQETQYF
>.|.|TRBV6-5|TRBJ1-5
TGTGCCAGCAGCTCGCCGGGGCGCAATCAGCCCCAGCATTTT
CASSSPGRNQPQHF
>TRBD1|.|TRBV5-1|TRBJ2-1
TGCGCCAGCAGCAAAGGACAGGGGGTCGATGAGCAGTTCTTC
CASSKGQGVDEQFF
>TRBD1|once|TRBV5-1|TRBJ2-5
TGCGCCAGCAGCTTGTTGCGAGGGGGCTCTCAAGAGACCCAGTACTTC
CASSLLRGGSQETQYF
>.|.|TRBV4-2|TRBJ1-2
TGTGCCAGCAGCCAAGATCCGTGGACCCTTCCTAACTATGGCTACACCTTC
CASSQDPWTLPNYGYTF
>.|few|TRBV5-1|TRBJ1-1
TGCGCCAGCACCCGAGACAGCCTGAACACTGAAGCTTTCTTT
CASTRDSLNTEAFF
>.|few|TRBV2|TRBJ2-3
TGTGCCAGCAGCAGAGAGGGGGAGCTGGGAGATACGCAGTATTTT
CASSREGELGDTQYF